This T cell receptor beta chain was found in a study of T cells in localized non-small cell lung cancer. Repertoires were generated with immunoSEQ multiplex PCR, while TCRdb's copy carries only in-frame clones and drops some. The table includes about 54,000 clones, about 80% detected once. Study results and caveats: A median of 57 clones ranked among the top 100 in tumor appeared in adjacent lung. Uninvolved adjacent lung had more T cell clonality than any other tissue, topping tumor.

CDR1 and CDR2 (germline): MNHEY, SVGAGI. The ends lost 6 bases at V and 3 bases at J; junction bases unmatched: 9. The CDR3 is 15 residues long. This clone appeared a single time. Its antigen remains unknown. This chain uses TRBV6-5 with TRBJ2-7; 9 nucleotides match TRBD2. The material sequenced was peripheral blood, taken before any cancer treatment. The receptor was isolated from a female donor of 60 years or more with stage II squamous cell lung carcinoma. The CDR3 here is CASRDFSGGRYEQYF. The CDR3 DNA is TGTGCCAGCAGAGACTTTAGCGGGGGCCGCTACGAGCAGTACTTC.